This TCR beta chain was recorded in a study of T cell responses to AZD1222 COVID-19 vaccine. General study points: Reportedly, close to half of spike-specific TCRs are directed against unmutated variant regions. Baseline serology detected seropositivity in only six AZD1222 recipients. The study found Spike-specific TCR breadth and depth rose after two AZD1222 doses. In a largely white British group with more females than males, clonal diversity was possibly underestimated.

Some clones are missing from TCRdb's copy, which holds only in-frame ones; the method was immunoSEQ multiplex PCR. The sample includes around 130,000 clones, over 75% of them seen just once. V was pared by 4 bases and J by 5 bases, with 12 bases of the junction left unmatched. Germline V gene lookup returns CDR1 SGHRS and CDR2 YFSETQ. The CDR3 loop spans 15 amino acids. In this sample, this clone turned up a few times. Antigen: not known. This receptor was taken from an adult in good health. The chain is built from TRBV5-1 and TRBJ2-7; 7 nucleotides match TRBD2. This specimen was peripheral blood, taken on day 0 of MenACWY control vaccination. CDR3 residues: CASSPAGRAYNEQYF. The CDR3 DNA reads as TGCGCCAGCAGCCCTGCAGGGAGGGCCTACAACGAGCAGTACTTC.